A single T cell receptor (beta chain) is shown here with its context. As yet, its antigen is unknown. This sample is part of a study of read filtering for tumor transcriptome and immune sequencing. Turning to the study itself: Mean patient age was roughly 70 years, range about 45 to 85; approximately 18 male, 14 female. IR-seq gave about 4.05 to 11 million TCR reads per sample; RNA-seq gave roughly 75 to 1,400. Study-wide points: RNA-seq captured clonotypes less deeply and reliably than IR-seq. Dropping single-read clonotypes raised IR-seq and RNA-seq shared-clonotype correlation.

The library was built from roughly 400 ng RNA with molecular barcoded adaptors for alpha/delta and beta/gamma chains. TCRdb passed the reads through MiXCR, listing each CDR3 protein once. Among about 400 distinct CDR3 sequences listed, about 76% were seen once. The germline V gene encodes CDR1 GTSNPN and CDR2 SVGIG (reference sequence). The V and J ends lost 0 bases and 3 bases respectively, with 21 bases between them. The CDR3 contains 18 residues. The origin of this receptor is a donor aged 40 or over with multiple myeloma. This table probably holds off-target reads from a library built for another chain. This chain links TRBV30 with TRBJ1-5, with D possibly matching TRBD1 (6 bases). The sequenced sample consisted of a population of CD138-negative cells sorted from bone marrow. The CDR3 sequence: CAWSVRETGQYPNQPQHF. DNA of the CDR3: TGTGCCTGGAGTGTACGTGAGACAGGCCAGTACCCCAATCAGCCCCAGCATTTT.